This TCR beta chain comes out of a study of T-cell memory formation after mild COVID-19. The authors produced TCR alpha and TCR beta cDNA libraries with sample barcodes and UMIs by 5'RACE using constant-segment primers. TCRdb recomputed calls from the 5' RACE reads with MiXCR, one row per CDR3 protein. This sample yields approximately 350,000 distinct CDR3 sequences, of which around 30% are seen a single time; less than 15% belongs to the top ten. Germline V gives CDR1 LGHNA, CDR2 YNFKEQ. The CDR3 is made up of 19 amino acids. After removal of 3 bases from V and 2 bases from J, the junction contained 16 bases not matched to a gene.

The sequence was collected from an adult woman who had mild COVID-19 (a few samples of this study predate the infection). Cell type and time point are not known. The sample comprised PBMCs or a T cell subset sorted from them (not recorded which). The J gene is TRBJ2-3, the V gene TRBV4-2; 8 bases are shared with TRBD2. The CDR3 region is CASSQYPGASGGYTDTQYF. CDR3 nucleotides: TGTGCCAGCAGCCAGTACCCTGGAGCCAGCGGGGGCTACACAGATACGCAGTATTTT.